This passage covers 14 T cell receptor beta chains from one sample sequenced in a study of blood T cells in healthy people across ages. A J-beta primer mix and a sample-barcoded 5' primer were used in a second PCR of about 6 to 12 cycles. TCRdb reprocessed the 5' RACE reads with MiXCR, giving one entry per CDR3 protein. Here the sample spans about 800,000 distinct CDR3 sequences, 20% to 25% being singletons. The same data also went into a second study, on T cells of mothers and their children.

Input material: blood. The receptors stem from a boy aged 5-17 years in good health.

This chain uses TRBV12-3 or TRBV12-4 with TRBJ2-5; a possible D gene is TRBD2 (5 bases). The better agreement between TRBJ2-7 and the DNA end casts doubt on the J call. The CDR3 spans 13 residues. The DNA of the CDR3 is TGTGCCAGCAGTGAGGGAAAGTCTCACGAGCAGTACTTC. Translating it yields CASSEGKSHEQYF.

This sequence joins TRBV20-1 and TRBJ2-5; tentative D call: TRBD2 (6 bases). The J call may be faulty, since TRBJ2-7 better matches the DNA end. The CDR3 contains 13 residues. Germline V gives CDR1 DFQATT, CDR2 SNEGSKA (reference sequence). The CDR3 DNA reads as TGCAGTGCTATGGGGGGTGGGGCCTACGAGCAGTACTTC. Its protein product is CSAMGGGAYEQYF.

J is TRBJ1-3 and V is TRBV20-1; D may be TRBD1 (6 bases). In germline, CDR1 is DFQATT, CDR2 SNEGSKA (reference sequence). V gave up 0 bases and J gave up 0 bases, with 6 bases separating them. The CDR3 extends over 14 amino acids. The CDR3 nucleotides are TGCAGTGCTAGAGAACAGGGCTCTGGAAACACCATATATTTT. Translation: CSAREQGSGNTIYF.

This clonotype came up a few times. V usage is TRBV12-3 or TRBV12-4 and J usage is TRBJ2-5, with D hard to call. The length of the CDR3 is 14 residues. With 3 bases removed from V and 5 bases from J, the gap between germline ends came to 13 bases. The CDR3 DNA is TGTGCCAGCAGTTTCCTTGACGGTGGCGAGACCCAGTACTTC. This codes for CASSFLDGGETQYF.

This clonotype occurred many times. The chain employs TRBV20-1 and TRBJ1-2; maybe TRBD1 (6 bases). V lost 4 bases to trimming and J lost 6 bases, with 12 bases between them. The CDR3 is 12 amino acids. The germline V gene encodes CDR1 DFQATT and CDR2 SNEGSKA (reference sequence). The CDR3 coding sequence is TGCAGTGCTATAAGACCAGGGGATGGCTACACCTTC. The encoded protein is CSAIRPGDGYTF.

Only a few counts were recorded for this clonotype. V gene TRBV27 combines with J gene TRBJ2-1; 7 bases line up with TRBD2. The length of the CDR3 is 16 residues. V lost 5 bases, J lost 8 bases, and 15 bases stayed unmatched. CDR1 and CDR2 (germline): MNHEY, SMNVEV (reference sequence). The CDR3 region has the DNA TGTGCCAGCAGTCCGTTAGCGGGCATACTCGGCCATGAGCAGTTCTTC. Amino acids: CASSPLAGILGHEQFF.

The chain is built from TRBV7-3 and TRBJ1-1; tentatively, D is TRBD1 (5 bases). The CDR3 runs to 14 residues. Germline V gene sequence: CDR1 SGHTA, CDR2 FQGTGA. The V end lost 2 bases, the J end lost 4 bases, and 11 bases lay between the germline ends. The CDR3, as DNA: TGTGCCAGCAGCTTACTCGCGGGGCCCACTGAAGCTTTCTTT. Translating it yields CASSLLAGPTEAFF.

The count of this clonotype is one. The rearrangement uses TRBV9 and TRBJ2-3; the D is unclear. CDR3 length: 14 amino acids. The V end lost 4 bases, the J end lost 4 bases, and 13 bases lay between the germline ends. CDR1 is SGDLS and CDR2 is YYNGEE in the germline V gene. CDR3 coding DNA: TGTGCCAGCAGCACAAATTCGGAGTCAGATACGCAGTATTTT. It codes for CASSTNSESDTQYF.

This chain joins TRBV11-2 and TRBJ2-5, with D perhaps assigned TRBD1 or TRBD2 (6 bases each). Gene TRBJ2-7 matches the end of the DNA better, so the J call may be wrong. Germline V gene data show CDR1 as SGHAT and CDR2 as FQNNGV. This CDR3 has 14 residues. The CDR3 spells CASSFGGHSYEQYF. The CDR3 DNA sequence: TGTGCCAGCAGCTTTGGGGGGCACTCCTACGAGCAGTACTTC.

CDR3 nucleotides: TGTGCCAGCAGTTTATTAGGGGGATTCGCAGATACGCAGTATTTT. Translating it yields CASSLLGGFADTQYF. J is TRBJ2-3 and V is TRBV27; possibly TRBD1 for D (6 bases). There are 15 residues in the CDR3. Trimming cost V 1 base and J 4 bases, with 12 bases left between them. The germline CDR1 and CDR2 sequences are MNHEY and SMNVEV (reference sequence).

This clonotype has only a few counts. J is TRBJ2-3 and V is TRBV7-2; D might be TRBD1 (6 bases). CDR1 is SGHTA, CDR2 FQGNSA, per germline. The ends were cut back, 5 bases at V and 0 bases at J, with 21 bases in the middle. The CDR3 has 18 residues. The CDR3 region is CASSLRGKTLLSTDTQYF. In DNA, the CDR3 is TGTGCCAGCAGCCTGAGGGGGAAGACCTTACTTAGCACAGATACGCAGTATTTT.

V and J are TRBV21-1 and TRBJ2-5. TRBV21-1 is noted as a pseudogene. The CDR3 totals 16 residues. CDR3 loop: CASSKALWRLQETQYF. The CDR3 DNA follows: TGTGCCAGCAGCAAAGCGCTATGGAGATTGCAAGAGACCCAGTACTTC.

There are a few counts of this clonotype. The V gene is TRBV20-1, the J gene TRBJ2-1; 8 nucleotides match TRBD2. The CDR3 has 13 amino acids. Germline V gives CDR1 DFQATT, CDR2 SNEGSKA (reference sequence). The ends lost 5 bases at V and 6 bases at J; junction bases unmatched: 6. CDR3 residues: CSAGRGDANEQFF. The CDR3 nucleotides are TGCAGTGCTGGGCGGGGGGACGCCAATGAGCAGTTCTTC.

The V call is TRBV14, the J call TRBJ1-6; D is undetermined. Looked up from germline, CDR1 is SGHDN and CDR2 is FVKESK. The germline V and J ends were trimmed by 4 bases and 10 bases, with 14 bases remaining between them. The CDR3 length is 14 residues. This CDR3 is CASSPREADSPLHF. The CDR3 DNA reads TGTGCCAGCAGCCCCCGAGAGGCGGACTCACCCCTCCACTTT.